One and the same sample provided the 26 T cell receptor beta chains below, sequenced in a study of tumor and adjacent non-tumor tissue in lung cancer. The library came from three nested PCR rounds adapted from ARM-PCR protocols. Using its own MiXCR run on the multiplex PCR reads, TCRdb lists one record per CDR3 protein. Found here are more than 75,000 distinct CDR3 sequences, 80% of them singletons; the top ten hold under 40%. This sample's RNA came from whole unsorted tissue. Distant lung tissue was collected more than 3 cm away from the tumor edge. Sequences were obtained from distant non-tumor lung tissue. All receptors come from a man in his sixties with small cell lung cancer.

This chain uses TRBV4-1 with TRBJ2-2, with a possible D match to TRBD2 (5 bases). The CDR3 has 15 amino acids. Looked up from germline, CDR1 is MGHRA and CDR2 is YSYEKL. The V end lost 5 bases, the J end lost 5 bases, and 15 bases lay between the germline ends. CDR3 amino acids: CASSSWGDYTGELFF. The CDR3 bases are TGCGCCAGCAGCAGCTGGGGAGACTATACCGGGGAGCTGTTTTTT.

Comment on this clonotype: A read error is likely, as this CDR3 ends without the conserved phenylalanine or tryptophan. This sequence joins TRBV11-1 and TRBJ2-7, with D perhaps TRBD2 (5 bases). The CDR3 runs to 14 residues. CDR1 and CDR2 (germline): SGHAT, FQDESV (reference sequence). V lost 2 bases and J lost 0, with 8 bases in between. The CDR3 is CASSLTGSSYEQYY. As DNA, the CDR3 is TGTGCCAGCAGCTTAACTGGGAGCTCCTACGAGCAGTACTAC.

The chain recombines TRBV29-1 with TRBJ2-3; 9 nucleotides align to TRBD2. The CDR3 has 14 residues. Germline V lookup: CDR1 SQVTM, CDR2 ANQGSEA. With V trimmed by 6 bases and J by 7 bases, 11 bases remained unmatched. CDR3: CSVGGTSYTNTQYF. DNA for the CDR3: TGCAGCGTAGGTGGGACTAGCTACACGAATACGCAGTATTTT.

This clonotype was detected only once. The conserved final phenylalanine or tryptophan is absent from the CDR3, which likely points to a read error. This chain uses TRBV5-5 with TRBJ2-3, with a weak D call TRBD2 (6 bases). The CDR3 contains 13 residues. Germline V gene sequence: CDR1 SGHKS, CDR2 YYEKEE (reference sequence). The DNA of the CDR3 is TGTGCAAGCAGCTTGCTGGGAGGAGATACGCAGTATCTT. Protein sequence: CASSLLGGDTQYL.

In regard to this clonotype: The conserved final phenylalanine or tryptophan is absent from the CDR3, which likely points to a read error. CDR3 region: CTSSQHLAGGLADTQYS. Written as DNA, the CDR3 is TGTACCAGCAGCCAACATCTAGCGGGAGGCCTGGCAGATACGCAGTATTCT. The rearrangement links TRBV4-2 to TRBJ2-3; 11 bases are shared with TRBD2. The germline V gene encodes CDR1 LGHNA and CDR2 YNFKEQ. The CDR3 totals 17 residues.

V gene TRBV11-2 combines with J gene TRBJ2-2, with a tentative D call TRBD2 (5 bases). V was trimmed by 3 bases and J by 4 bases, leaving 12 bases between them. The germline CDR1 and CDR2 sequences are SGHAT and FQNNGV. This CDR3 is built from 15 residues. CDR3 sequence: CASSLRGPITGELFF. The CDR3 nucleotides are TGTGCCAGCAGCTTGCGAGGGCCAATCACCGGGGAGCTGTTTTTT.

About this clonotype: A much larger clone lies one base from this, so it may be a read error. The CDR3 ends on some other residue instead of the conserved phenylalanine or tryptophan, so this is likely a read error. The chain has TRBV10-2 and TRBJ1-1; 8 bases fit TRBD1. The trim removed 6 bases at V and 1 base at J, leaving 4 bases unmatched. The CDR3 sequence is 14 residues long. CDR1 and CDR2 from the germline V gene are WSHSY and SAAADI. CDR3 protein: CASRDREGNTEAFY. The CDR3 DNA reads TGCGCCAGCAGGGACAGGGAGGGGAACACTGAAGCTTTCTAT.

In its sample, this clonotype was seen once. One junction end does not reproduce the germline sequence, and a read error may be involved. This chain links TRBV6-2 or TRBV6-3 with TRBJ1-1, with D maybe TRBD1 (6 bases). The germline CDR1 and CDR2 sequences are MNHEY and SVGEGT. This CDR3 is built from 19 residues. CDR3 protein: CVSSYSAFRGEKGNTEAYF. DNA for the CDR3: TGTGTCAGCAGTTACTCAGCATTCAGGGGCGAGAAGGGGAACACTGAAGCTTACTTT.

As concerns this clonotype: A junction boundary mismatches the germline segment, possibly from a read error. CDR3 loop: CASSLREGINEQFF. The CDR3 DNA sequence: TGTGCTAGCAGCTTGCGGGAGGGCATCAATGAGCAGTTCTTC. The gene calls are TRBV11-1 and TRBJ2-1, with 9 bases aligning to TRBD2. Germline CDR1 is SGHAT and CDR2 is FQDESV (reference sequence). The CDR3 is 14 residues long.

Concerning this clonotype itself: An end of the junction does not agree with germline; a read error may underlie this. The V gene is TRBV5-4, the J gene TRBJ2-3; TRBD1 might be the D (5 bases). Germline lookup yields CDR1 SGHNT and CDR2 YYREEE (reference sequence). CDR3 length: 13 residues. This CDR3 is CASSPLTAYTQYF. The DNA of the CDR3 is TGTGCTAGCAGCCCGCTGACAGCATATACGCAGTATTTT.

This clonotype was counted only a few times. The CDR3 ends on some other residue instead of the conserved phenylalanine or tryptophan, so this is likely a read error. The chain employs TRBV29-1 and TRBJ2-7, with unresolved D. Trimming shortened V by 7 bases and J by 0 bases, and 10 bases separated the two germline ends. CDR3 size: 12 residues. The germline V gene has CDR1 SQVTM and CDR2 ANQGSEA. The CDR3 loop is CSARDTSYEQYI. In nucleotides, the CDR3 is TGCAGCGCCCGTGATACCTCCTACGAGCAGTACATC.

This clonotype was seen once. V gene TRBV14 combines with J gene TRBJ2-3, with a possible D match to TRBD2 (5 bases). Per germline, CDR1 SGHDN and CDR2 FVKESK. V lost 4 bases, J lost 0 bases, and 14 bases lay in between. The CDR3 spans 16 residues. The CDR3 region is CASSPMTNRSTDTQYF. CDR3 coding DNA: TGTGCCAGCAGCCCCATGACTAACCGGAGCACAGATACGCAGTATTTT.

The V call is TRBV11-2, the J call TRBJ2-3; D is ambiguous. CDR1 is SGHAT, CDR2 FQNNGV, per germline. The CDR3 runs to 14 residues. Trimming pared 5 bases from V and 5 bases from J, leaving 14 bases between. Here the CDR3 reads CASSPRLSGDTQYF. CDR3 coding DNA: TGTGCCAGCAGCCCAAGGTTGTCCGGAGATACGCAGTATTTT.

The V call is TRBV6-6, the J call TRBJ2-7, with D perhaps TRBD2 (6 bases). This CDR3 spans 16 amino acids. CDR1 and CDR2 from the germline V gene are MNHNY and SVGAGI (reference sequence). CDR3 DNA sequence: TGTGCCAGCAGCGACGGAGGGACCCTCACACTTTACGAGCAATACGTT. Encoded protein: CASSDGGTLTLYEQYV.

With regard to this clonotype: This may arise from a read error, as a much more abundant clone is one base away. The chain recombines TRBV20-1 with TRBJ2-1; D possibly corresponds to TRBD2 (5 bases). The CDR3 is 14 amino acids. The V end was cut by 3 bases, the J end by 3 bases, with 12 bases between. The germline gives CDR1 DFQATT, CDR2 SNEGSKA (reference sequence). As DNA, the CDR3 is TGCAGTGCTAGCGGCGGGTGGGACTACAATGAGCAGTTCTTC. It yields the protein CSASGGWDYNEQFF.

Notes on this clonotype: The junction does not match germline at one end; this may be a read error. The CDR3 region has the DNA TGTGCCAGTAGCTCAGAATCGAGGACCAGCGGGAGTGGTAATGTGCAGTTCTTC. Its protein is CASSSESRTSGSGNVQFF. This sequence joins TRBV11-1 and TRBJ2-1; 8 bases agree with TRBD2. In germline, CDR1 is SGHAT, CDR2 FQDESV (reference sequence). This CDR3 is built from 18 residues.

Turning to this clonotype: One end of the junction is discordant with germline, which a read error may explain. The V and J genes are TRBV11-3 and TRBJ2-2, with a tentative D call TRBD2 (6 bases). CDR3 size: 15 residues. Germline CDR1 and CDR2: SGHNT and YENEEA. CDR3 sequence (DNA): TGTGCGAGCAGCCTCGACAAGGGGCAGACCGGGGGGCTGTTTTTT. This translates into CASSLDKGQTGGLFF.

The sample holds a few counts of this clonotype. The chain couples TRBV9 to TRBJ2-1, with 12 bases matching TRBD2. CDR3 length: 16 residues. CDR1 is SGDLS, CDR2 YYNGEE, per germline. V gave up 4 bases and J gave up 4 bases; unmatched junction bases: 6. The CDR3 DNA follows: TGTGCCAGCAGCAGCGGGACTAGCGGGTCTTACAATGAGCAGTTCTTC. This codes for CASSSGTSGSYNEQFF.

This clonotype was seen only a few times. The chain has TRBV24-1 and TRBJ1-2, with a possible D match to TRBD1 (5 bases). In germline, CDR1 is KGHDR, CDR2 SFDVKD. The V gene lost 2 bases and the J gene lost 4 bases, with 10 bases spanning the gap. The CDR3 sequence is 14 residues long. Written as DNA, the CDR3 is TGTGCCACCAGTGATTCGGGGCGAAGCTATGGCTACACCTTC. Residues: CATSDSGRSYGYTF.

This clonotype turned up a few times. A much more abundant neighbour one base away suggests this may be a read error. No conserved phenylalanine or tryptophan ends this CDR3, so it is likely a read error. V gene TRBV28 combines with J gene TRBJ1-5, with D perhaps matching TRBD1 (6 bases). Looked up from germline, CDR1 is MDHEN and CDR2 is SYDVKM. Trimming took 7 bases from V and 7 from J, leaving 14 bases between them. The CDR3 has 13 amino acids. The CDR3 region is CASIGKGGQPQHI. In DNA form, the CDR3 reads TGTGCCAGCATCGGAAAGGGGGGACAGCCCCAGCATATT.

Regarding this clonotype: The junction does not match germline at one end; this may be a read error. This chain joins TRBV11-2 and TRBJ2-1; D possibly corresponds to TRBD2 (6 bases). The CDR3 runs to 15 residues. In germline, CDR1 is SGHAT, CDR2 FQNNGV. The CDR3 nucleotides read TGTGTCAGCAGCCTAACGGGAGCAAACTACAATGAGCAGTTCTTC. Translation: CVSSLTGANYNEQFF.

The chain uses TRBV2 and TRBJ2-7; possible D gene TRBD1, 5 bases. The germline V gene has CDR1 SNHLY and CDR2 FYNNEI. The CDR3 is 12 amino acids. CDR3 DNA: TGTGCCAGCAGTGCCAGGGCCTACGACCAGTACGTC. Its protein product is CASSARAYDQYV.

This clonotype was counted at least ten times. The chain is built from TRBV20-1 and TRBJ2-5, with 13 bases identical to TRBD2. Unmatched junction bases numbered 2, after V lost 1 base and J lost 3 bases. Per the germline V gene, CDR1 is DFQATT and CDR2 is SNEGSKA (reference sequence). The CDR3 length is 15 residues. This CDR3 is CSARGGLAGEETQYF. Written as DNA, the CDR3 is TGCAGTGCTAGAGGTGGACTAGCGGGAGAAGAGACCCAGTACTTC.

Worth noting for this clonotype: One end of the junction does not line up with germline, which may come from a read error. This chain connects TRBV11-2 to TRBJ2-3; no clear D gene. The CDR3 has 14 amino acids. CDR1 is SGHAT, CDR2 FQNNGV, per germline. This CDR3 is CVSTLDFLSEAQYF. The CDR3 nucleotides are TGTGTCAGCACCTTAGATTTTCTCAGTGAAGCGCAGTATTTT.

The chain is built from TRBV11-2 and TRBJ2-3, with D perhaps matching TRBD2 (7 bases). The CDR3 runs to 16 residues. V lost 8 bases and J lost 3, with 21 bases in between. Germline CDR1 reads SGHAT; CDR2 reads FQNNGV. The CDR3 nucleotides read TGTGCCAGCTGCTCAACTATAGGGGGGGGAACAGATACGCAGTATTTT. Translation gives CASCSTIGGGTDTQYF.

A remark on this clonotype: Without the conserved terminal phenylalanine or tryptophan, this CDR3 likely stems from a read error. The chain uses TRBV11-3 and TRBJ2-1; TRBD2 might be the D (6 bases). The CDR3 contains 14 residues. The germline V gene encodes CDR1 SGHNT and CDR2 YENEEA. This CDR3 reads CANSFSGADNEQFY. The CDR3 DNA sequence: TGTGCCAACAGCTTTTCGGGAGCCGACAATGAGCAGTTCTAC.